This TCR beta chain was observed in a study of blood T cells in healthy people across ages. Primers used in a second PCR of about 7 to 12 cycles were a sample-barcoded 5' primer and a J-beta primer mix. TCRdb redid the calling of the 5' RACE reads with MiXCR, one entry per CDR3 protein. Altogether 1.8 million or so distinct CDR3 sequences are present, 39% being singletons, with the ten largest covering 23%. There are 12 residues in the CDR3. Germline CDR1 is KGHDR and CDR2 is SFDVKD. The V and J ends lost 4 bases and 15 bases, in that order; junction bases with no gene match: 6. The chain recombines TRBV24-1 with TRBJ2-1, with 9 bases lining up with TRBD2. This sequence was found in a human donor in good health. Sequenced: blood. CDR3 coding DNA: TGTGCCACCAGTGACCCGGGACTAGCTCTGTTCTTC. It specifies CATSDPGLALFF.